The 8 T cell receptor beta chains reported below all come from one sample, sequenced in a study of beta chain features in type 1 diabetes. Which antigens these TCRs recognize remains unknown. The sequenced template was cDNA made from the entire isolated RNA. The repertoire was sequenced with immunoSEQ multiplex PCR; TCRdb's copy has only in-frame clones and lacks some. The sample has some 240,000 clones, roughly 16% seen once. Notes on the study in general: Across all four CD4+ subsets, people with type 1 diabetes showed modestly shorter TCRB CDR3s.

Sequencing input: naive CD4+ T cells from blood. These receptors originate from a man under 40 with type 1 diabetes.

This clone was seen a few times. The CDR3 loop is CASTHRQGKNIQYF. CDR3 nucleotides: TGTGCCAGTACCCACCGACAGGGAAAAAACATTCAGTACTTC. The rearrangement links TRBV19 to TRBJ2-4, with 7 bases fitting TRBD1. Germline V gene sequence: CDR1 LNHDA, CDR2 SQIVND (reference sequence). The CDR3 has 14 amino acids. V lost 7 bases, J lost 4 bases, and 7 bases stayed unmatched.

The chain combines TRBV15 with TRBJ2-2, with D possibly matching TRBD2 (5 bases). Trimming cost V 5 bases and J 5 bases, with 15 bases left between them. CDR1 and CDR2 from the germline V gene are LNHNV and YYDKDF (reference sequence). The CDR3 totals 15 residues. The CDR3 DNA follows: TGTGCCACCAGCCCCGTGAGAGGGCGGACCGGGGAGCTGTTTTTT. Amino acid sequence: CATSPVRGRTGELFF.

This clone occurred a few times. CDR3 sequence (DNA): TGTGCCAGCAGTTCCGGACAGGGGAGGAATGAGCAGTTCTTC. Amino acids: CASSSGQGRNEQFF. V usage is TRBV6-5 and J usage is TRBJ2-1, with 9 positions matching TRBD1. The V segment lost 4 bases and the J segment 7 bases; nucleotides outside the gene matches: 5. From germline, CDR1 is MNHEY and CDR2 SVGAGI. CDR3 length equals 14 residues.

CDR3 loop: CASSASSETQYF. For the CDR3, the DNA is TGTGCCAGCAGCGCCTCGTCGGAGACCCAGTACTTC. This sequence joins TRBV9 and TRBJ2-5; D not certain. Germline V gene lookup returns CDR1 SGDLS and CDR2 YYNGEE. Trimming stripped 3 bases from V and 5 bases from J, with 8 bases between. CDR3 length: 12 residues.

The rearrangement joins TRBV7-3 to TRBJ2-1; 9 nucleotides line up with TRBD2. Germline loops: CDR1 SGHTA, CDR2 FQGTGA. The CDR3 is 14 amino acids. V trimming: 5 bases; J trimming: 2 bases; junction bases outside the gene matches: 1. The CDR3 loop is CASSRGRAYNEQFF. CDR3 in DNA: TGTGCCAGCAGCCGCGGGAGGGCCTACAATGAGCAGTTCTTC.

In its sample, this clone was seen a few times. This chain uses TRBV18 with TRBJ2-1; D call uncertain. The CDR3 contains 12 residues. Germline CDR1 and CDR2: KGHSH and LQKENI. Between the trimmed V and J ends, which lost 2 bases and 13 bases, there was a span of 12 bases. The CDR3 sequence: CASSPADRRQFF. CDR3 coding DNA: TGTGCCAGCTCACCAGCAGATCGGCGTCAGTTCTTC.

V usage is TRBV5-1 and J usage is TRBJ2-2; D is unclear. Between the trimmed V and J ends, which lost 4 bases and 5 bases, there was a span of 9 bases. In germline, CDR1 is SGHRS, CDR2 YFSETQ. The CDR3 is made up of 13 amino acids. The CDR3 loop is CASSNLNTGELFF. CDR3 bases: TGCGCCAGCAGCAACCTGAATACCGGGGAGCTGTTTTTT. Using reference TRBV5-1 and TRBJ2-2 for the parts outside the CDR3, the full variable domain is KAGVTQTPRYLIKTRGQQVTLSCSPISGHRSVSWYQQTPGQGLQFLFEYFSETQRNKGNFPGRFSGRQFSNSRSEMNVSTLELGDSALYLCASSNLNTGELFFGEGSRLTVL.

CDR3 amino acids: CASSPGGEQYF. CDR3 nucleotides: TGTGCCAGCAGCCCAGGGGGCGAGCAGTACTTC. This chain uses TRBV7-9 with TRBJ2-7; 7 positions agree with TRBD1. Trimming at V came to 5 bases and at J to 6 bases, leaving 1 base not matched to a gene. The CDR3 extends over 11 amino acids. Germline V gene lookup returns CDR1 SEHNR and CDR2 FQNEAQ (reference sequence). Combining the CDR3 with reference TRBV7-9 and TRBJ2-7 gives the whole variable domain DTGVSQNPRHKITKRGQNVTFRCDPISEHNRLYWYRQTLGQGPEFLTYFQNEAQLEKSRLLSDRFSAERPKGSFSTLEIQRTEQGDSAMYLCASSPGGEQYFGPGTRLTVT.